This T cell receptor beta chain was documented in a study of blood T cells in healthy people across ages. This clonotype was picked up a small number of times. The V gene's germline CDR1 is SGHAT and CDR2 FQNNGV. This CDR3 spans 13 amino acids. V was clipped by 6 bases and J by 2 bases, with 9 bases between them. Next came a second PCR, run for about 7 to 12 cycles, which used a sample-barcoded 5' primer along with a J-beta primer mix. Sequencing of every sample gave 3 million or more CDR3-containing paired-end reads. Via MiXCR, TCRdb re-called the 5' RACE reads, giving one row per CDR3 protein. The sample contains around 1.5 million distinct CDR3 sequences, around 36% of which appear only once. Staff drew approximately 9.1 milliliters of peripheral blood from each donor.

J is TRBJ2-3 and V is TRBV11-2; D tentatively reads TRBD1 or TRBD2 (5 bases each). The sample consisted of blood. This receptor was obtained from a woman in her twenties or thirties in good health. This CDR3 reads CASRPGHTDTQYF. The CDR3 DNA reads as TGTGCCAGCAGACCGGGGCACACAGATACGCAGTATTTT.